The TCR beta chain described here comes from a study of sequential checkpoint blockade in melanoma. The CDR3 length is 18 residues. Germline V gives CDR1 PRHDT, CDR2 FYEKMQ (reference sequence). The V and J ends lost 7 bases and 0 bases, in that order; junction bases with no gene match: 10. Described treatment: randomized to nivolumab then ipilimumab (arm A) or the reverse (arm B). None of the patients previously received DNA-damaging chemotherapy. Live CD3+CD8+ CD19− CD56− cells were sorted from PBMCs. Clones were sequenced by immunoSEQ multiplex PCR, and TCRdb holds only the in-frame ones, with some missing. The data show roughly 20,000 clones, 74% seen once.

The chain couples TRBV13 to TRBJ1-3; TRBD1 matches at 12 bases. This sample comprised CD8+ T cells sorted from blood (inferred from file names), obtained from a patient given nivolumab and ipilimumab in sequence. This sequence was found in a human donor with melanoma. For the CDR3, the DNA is TGTGCCAGCACACGGGACAGGGGGCAGCGGAGCTCTGGAAACACCATATATTTT. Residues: CASTRDRGQRSSGNTIYF.